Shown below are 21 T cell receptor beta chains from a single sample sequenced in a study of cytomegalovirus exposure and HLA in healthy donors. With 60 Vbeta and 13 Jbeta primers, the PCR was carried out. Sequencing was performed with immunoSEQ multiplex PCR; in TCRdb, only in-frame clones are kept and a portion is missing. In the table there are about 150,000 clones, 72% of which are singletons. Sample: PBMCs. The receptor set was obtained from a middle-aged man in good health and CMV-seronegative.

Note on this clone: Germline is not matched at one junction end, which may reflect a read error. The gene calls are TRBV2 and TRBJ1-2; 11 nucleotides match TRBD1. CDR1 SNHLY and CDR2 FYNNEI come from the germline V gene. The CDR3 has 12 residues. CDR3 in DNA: TGTGCCAGCAGCCAGGACAGGGGGCTAACATCCTTC. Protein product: CASSQDRGLTSF. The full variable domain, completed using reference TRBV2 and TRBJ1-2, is EPEVTQTPSHQVTQMGQEVILRCVPISNHLYFYWYRQILGQKVEFLVSFYNNEISEKSEIFDDQFSVERPDGSNFTLKIRSTKLEDSAMYFCASSQDRGLTSFGSGTRLTVV.

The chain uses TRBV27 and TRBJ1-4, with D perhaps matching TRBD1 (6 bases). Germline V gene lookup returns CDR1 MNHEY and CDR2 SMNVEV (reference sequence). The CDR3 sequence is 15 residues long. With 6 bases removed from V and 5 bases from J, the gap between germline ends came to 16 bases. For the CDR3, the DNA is TGTGCCAGCAGGTCCCCAGGGGTGGGGAATGAAAAACTGTTTTTT. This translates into CASRSPGVGNEKLFF.

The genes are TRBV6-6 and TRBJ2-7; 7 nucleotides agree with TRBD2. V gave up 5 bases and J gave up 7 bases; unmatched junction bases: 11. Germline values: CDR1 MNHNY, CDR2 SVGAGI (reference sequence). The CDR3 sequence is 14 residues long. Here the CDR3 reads CASSPRSGVREQYF. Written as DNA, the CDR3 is TGTGCCAGCAGTCCTCGAAGCGGGGTAAGAGAGCAGTACTTC.

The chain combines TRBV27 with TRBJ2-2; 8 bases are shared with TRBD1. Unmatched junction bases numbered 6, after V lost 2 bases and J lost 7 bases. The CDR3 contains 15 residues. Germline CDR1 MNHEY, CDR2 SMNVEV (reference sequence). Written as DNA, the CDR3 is TGTGCCAGCAGTTTAAGACAGGGGCGCGACGGGGAGCTGTTTTTT. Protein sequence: CASSLRQGRDGELFF.

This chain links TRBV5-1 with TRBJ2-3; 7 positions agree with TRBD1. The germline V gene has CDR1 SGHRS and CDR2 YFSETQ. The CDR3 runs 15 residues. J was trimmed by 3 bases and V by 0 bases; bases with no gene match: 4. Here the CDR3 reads CASSLEGAPTDTQYF. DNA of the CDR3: TGCGCCAGCAGCTTGGAGGGGGCACCGACAGATACGCAGTATTTT. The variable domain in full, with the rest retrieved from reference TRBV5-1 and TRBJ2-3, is KAGVTQTPRYLIKTRGQQVTLSCSPISGHRSVSWYQQTPGQGLQFLFEYFSETQRNKGNFPGRFSGRQFSNSRSEMNVSTLELGDSALYLCASSLEGAPTDTQYFGPGTRLTVL.

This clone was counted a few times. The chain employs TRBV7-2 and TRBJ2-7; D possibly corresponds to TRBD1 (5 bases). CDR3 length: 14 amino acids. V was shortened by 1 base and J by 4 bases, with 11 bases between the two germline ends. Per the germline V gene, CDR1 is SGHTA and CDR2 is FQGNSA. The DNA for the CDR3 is TGTGCCAGCAGCTTAGTTCCAGGGTTGTACGAGCAGTACTTC. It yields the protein CASSLVPGLYEQYF.

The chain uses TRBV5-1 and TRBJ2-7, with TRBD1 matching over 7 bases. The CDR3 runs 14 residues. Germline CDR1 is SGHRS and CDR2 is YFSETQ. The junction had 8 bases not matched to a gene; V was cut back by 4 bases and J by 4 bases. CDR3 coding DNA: TGCGCCAGCAGCACAGACAGGGCGATGTACGAGCAGTACTTC. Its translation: CASSTDRAMYEQYF.

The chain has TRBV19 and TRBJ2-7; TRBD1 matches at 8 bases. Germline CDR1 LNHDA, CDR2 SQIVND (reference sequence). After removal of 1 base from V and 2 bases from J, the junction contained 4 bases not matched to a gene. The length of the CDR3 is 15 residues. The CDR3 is CASSIVQGAPYEQYF. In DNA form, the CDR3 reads TGTGCCAGTAGTATAGTTCAGGGGGCACCCTACGAGCAGTACTTC.

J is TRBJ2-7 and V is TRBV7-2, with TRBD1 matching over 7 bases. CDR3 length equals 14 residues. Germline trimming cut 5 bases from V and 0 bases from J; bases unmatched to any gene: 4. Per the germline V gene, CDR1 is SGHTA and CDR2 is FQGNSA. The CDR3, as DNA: TGTGCCAGCAGCCAACGACAGGGCTCCTACGAGCAGTACTTC. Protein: CASSQRQGSYEQYF.

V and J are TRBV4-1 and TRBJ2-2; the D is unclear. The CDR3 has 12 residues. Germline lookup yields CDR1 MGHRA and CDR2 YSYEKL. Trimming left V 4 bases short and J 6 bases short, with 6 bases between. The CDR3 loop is CASSPHAGELFF. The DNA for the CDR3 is TGCGCCAGCAGCCCACATGCCGGGGAGCTGTTTTTT.

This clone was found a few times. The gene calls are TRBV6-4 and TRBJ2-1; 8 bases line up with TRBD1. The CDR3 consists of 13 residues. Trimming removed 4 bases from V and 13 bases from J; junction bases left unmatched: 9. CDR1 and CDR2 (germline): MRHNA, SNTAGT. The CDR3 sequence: CASSADRGPGQFF. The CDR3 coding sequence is TGTGCCAGCAGTGCCGACAGGGGCCCTGGTCAGTTCTTC.

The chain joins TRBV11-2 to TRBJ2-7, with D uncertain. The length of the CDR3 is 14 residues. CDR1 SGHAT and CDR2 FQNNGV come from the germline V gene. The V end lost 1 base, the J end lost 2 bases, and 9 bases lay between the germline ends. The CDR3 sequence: CASSLAPNAYEQYF. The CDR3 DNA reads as TGTGCCAGCAGCTTAGCTCCTAACGCCTACGAGCAGTACTTC.

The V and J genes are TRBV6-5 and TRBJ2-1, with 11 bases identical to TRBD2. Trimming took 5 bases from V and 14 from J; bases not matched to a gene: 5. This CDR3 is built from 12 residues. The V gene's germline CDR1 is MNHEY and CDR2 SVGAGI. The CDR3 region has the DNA TGTGCCAGCAGTATCCCTAGCGGGAGGAAGTTCTTC. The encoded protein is CASSIPSGRKFF.

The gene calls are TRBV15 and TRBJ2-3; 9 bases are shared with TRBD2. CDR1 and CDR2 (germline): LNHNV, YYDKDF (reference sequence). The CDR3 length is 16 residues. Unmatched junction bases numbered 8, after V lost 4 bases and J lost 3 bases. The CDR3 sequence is CATSIGGSGRTDTQYF. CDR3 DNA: TGTGCCACCAGCATCGGAGGTAGCGGGAGAACAGATACGCAGTATTTT.

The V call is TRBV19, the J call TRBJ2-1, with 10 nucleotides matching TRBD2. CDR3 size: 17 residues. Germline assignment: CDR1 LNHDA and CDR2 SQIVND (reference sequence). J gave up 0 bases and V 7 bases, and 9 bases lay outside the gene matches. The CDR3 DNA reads TGTGCCAGTATCAGAACTAGCGGGATTCACTCCTACAATGAGCAGTTCTTC. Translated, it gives CASIRTSGIHSYNEQFF.

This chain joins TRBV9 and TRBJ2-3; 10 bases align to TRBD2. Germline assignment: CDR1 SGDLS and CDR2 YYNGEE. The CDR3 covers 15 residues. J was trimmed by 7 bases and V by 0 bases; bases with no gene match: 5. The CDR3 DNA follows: TGTGCCAGCAGCGTAGGAGCGGGAGGGTCGAATACGCAGTATTTT. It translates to CASSVGAGGSNTQYF.

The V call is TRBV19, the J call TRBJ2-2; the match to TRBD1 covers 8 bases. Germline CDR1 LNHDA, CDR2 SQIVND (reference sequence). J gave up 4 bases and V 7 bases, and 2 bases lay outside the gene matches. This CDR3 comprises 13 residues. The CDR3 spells CASKQGVTGELFF. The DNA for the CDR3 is TGTGCCAGTAAACAGGGGGTCACCGGGGAGCTGTTTTTT.

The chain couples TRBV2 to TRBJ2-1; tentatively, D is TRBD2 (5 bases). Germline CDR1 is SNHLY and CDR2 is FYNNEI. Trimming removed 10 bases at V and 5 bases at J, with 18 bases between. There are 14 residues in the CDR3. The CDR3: CATNRRTGNNEQFF. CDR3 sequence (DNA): TGTGCCACCAATCGACGGACGGGGAACAATGAGCAGTTCTTC.

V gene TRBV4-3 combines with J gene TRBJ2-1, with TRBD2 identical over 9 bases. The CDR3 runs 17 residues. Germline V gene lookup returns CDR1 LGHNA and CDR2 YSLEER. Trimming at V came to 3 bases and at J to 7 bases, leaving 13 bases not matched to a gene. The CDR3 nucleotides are TGCGCCAGCAGCCAGGATCCTCTTAGCGGGAGAGGGAATGAGCAGTTCTTC. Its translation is CASSQDPLSGRGNEQFF.

This CDR3 reads CASSAASGRAYEQYF. The CDR3 DNA reads as TGTGCCAGCAGTGCAGCGAGCGGGAGGGCCTACGAGCAGTACTTC. V and J are TRBV2 and TRBJ2-7; 10 bases agree with TRBD2. Germline V gene sequence: CDR1 SNHLY, CDR2 FYNNEI. The CDR3 length is 15 residues. V gave up 4 bases and J gave up 2 bases; unmatched junction bases: 5.

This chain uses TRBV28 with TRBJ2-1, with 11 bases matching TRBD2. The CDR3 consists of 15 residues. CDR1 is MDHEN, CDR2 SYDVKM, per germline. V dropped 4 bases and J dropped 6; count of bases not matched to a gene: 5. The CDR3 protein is CASSSRLAGTNEQFF. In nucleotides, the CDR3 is TGTGCCAGCAGTTCCCGACTAGCGGGAACCAATGAGCAGTTCTTC.